The present entry profiles one TCR beta chain with its context. The antigen remains unidentified. Germline CDR1 and CDR2: SGHTA and FQGNSA. The CDR3 length is 11 residues. Trimming cost V 5 bases and J 9 bases, with 10 bases left between them. The data were obtained in a study of OX40 agonist ivuxolimab in advanced cancers. Study-level background: The patients received agonistic anti-OX40 (CD134) antibody ivuxolimab.

Only in-frame clones appear in the TCRdb table, and some are missing; sequencing was by immunoSEQ multiplex PCR. The sample has roughly 56,000 clones, around 89% seen once. General study results and limits: Among the lowest peripheral clonal expansion occurred in 0.1-3.0 mg/kg partial responders. The study found that CD8+ T cells averaged more expanded clones than CD4+.

The clonotype comes from an adult with an advanced solid tumor such as melanoma, head and neck, liver or kidney cancer. The chain has TRBV7-2 and TRBJ2-5; no clear D. Source: CD4+ or CD8+ T cells sorted from blood, taken in a trial of the OX40 agonist ivuxolimab. In DNA form, the CDR3 reads TGTGCCAGCAGCCCCGGTTATCCCCAGTACTTC. This translates into CASSPGYPQYF.